This T cell receptor beta chain is from a study of cytomegalovirus exposure and HLA in healthy donors. CDR3 length: 16 amino acids. Germline V CDR1 and CDR2: SGHNT, YYREEE (reference sequence). With 0 bases clipped from V and 7 bases from J, the junction kept 8 bases outside the gene matches. Notes on the study in general: Most subjects' HLA-A and HLA-B alleles were reportedly predicted from TCR beta sequences. One cluster of highly shared sequence variants probably arose as a sequencing artifact. TCR beta chains numbering more than 150 were designated cytomegalovirus-associated.

About this clone: Its specificity is unknown.

PCR amplification relied on 60 Vbeta primers (plus 13 Jbeta primers). The method was immunoSEQ multiplex PCR; TCRdb's version includes in-frame clones alone and lacks a portion of them. The top ten clones hold roughly 15% of a sample with around 100,000 clones, approximately 71% of them seen once. This receptor was obtained from a woman between 18 and 29 years old in good health and CMV-seropositive. The chain uses TRBV5-4 and TRBJ2-2; TRBD2 aligns across 8 bases. Specimen: PBMCs. The CDR3 region is CASSLASGGFSGELFF. The CDR3 DNA reads TGTGCCAGCAGCTTGGCCTCGGGGGGGTTTAGCGGGGAGCTGTTTTTT.